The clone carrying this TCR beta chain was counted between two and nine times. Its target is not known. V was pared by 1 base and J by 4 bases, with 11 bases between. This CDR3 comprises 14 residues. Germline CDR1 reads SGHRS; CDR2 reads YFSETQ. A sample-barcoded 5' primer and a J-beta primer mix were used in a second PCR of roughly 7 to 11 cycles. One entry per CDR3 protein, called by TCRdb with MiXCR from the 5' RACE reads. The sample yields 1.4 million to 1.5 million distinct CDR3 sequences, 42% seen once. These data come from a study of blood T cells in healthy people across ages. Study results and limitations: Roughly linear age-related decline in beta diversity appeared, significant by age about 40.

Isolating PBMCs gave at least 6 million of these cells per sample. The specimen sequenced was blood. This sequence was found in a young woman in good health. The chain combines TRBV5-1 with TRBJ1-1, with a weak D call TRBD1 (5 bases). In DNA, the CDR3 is TGCGCCAGCAGCTTGCTGGGGAGGGGCACTGAAGCTTTCTTT. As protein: CASSLLGRGTEAFF.